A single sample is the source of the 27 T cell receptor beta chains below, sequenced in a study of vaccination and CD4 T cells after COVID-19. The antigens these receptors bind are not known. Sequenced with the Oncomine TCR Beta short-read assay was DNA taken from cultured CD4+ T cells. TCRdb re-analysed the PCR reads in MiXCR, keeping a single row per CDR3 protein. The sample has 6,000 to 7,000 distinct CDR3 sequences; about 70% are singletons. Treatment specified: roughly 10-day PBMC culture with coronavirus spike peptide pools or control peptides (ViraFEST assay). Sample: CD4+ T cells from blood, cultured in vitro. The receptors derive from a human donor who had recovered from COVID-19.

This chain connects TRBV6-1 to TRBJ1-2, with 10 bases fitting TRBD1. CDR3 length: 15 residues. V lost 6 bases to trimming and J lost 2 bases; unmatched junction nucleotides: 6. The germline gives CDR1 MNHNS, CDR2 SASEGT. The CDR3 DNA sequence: TGTGCCAGCAGGGGACAGGGGACGGGGAACTATGGCTACACCTTC. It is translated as CASRGQGTGNYGYTF.

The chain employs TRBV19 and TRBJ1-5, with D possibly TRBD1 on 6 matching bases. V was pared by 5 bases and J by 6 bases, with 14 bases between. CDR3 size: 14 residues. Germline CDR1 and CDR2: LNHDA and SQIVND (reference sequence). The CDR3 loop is CASSLKGGGQPQHF. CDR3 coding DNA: TGTGCCAGTAGTCTAAAGGGGGGCGGTCAGCCCCAGCATTTT. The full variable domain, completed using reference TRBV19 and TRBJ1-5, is DGGITQSPKYLFRKEGQNVTLSCEQNLNHDAMYWYRQDPGQGLRLIYYSQIVNDFQKGDIAEGYSVSREKKESFPLTVTSAQKNPTAFYLCASSLKGGGQPQHFGDGTRLSIL.

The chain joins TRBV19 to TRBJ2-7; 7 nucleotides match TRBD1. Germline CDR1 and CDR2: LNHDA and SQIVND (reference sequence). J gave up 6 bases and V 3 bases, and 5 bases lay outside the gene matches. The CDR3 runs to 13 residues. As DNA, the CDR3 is TGTGCCAGTAGTATTAACAGGGGCACCGAGCAGTACTTC. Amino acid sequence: CASSINRGTEQYF.

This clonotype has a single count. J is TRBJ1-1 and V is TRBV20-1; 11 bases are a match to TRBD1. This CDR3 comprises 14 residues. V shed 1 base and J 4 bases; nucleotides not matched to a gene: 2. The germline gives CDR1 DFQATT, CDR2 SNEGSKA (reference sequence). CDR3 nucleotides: TGCAGTGCTAGAGCGGGGACAGGGGGCACTGAAGCTTTCTTT. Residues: CSARAGTGGTEAFF.

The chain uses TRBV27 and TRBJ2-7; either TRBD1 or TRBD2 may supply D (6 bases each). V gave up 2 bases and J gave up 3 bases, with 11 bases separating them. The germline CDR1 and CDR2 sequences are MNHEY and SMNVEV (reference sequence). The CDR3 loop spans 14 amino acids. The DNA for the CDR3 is TGTGCCAGCAGTTTACGGAGGGGGGACTACGAGCAGTACTTC. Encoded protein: CASSLRRGDYEQYF.

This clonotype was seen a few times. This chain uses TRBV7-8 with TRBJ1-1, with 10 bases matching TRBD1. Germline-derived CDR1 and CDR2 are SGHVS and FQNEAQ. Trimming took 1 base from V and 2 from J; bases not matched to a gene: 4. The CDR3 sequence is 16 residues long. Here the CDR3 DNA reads TGTGCCAGCAGCTTAGAGGGGGACAGGGGTAACACTGAAGCTTTCTTT. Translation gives CASSLEGDRGNTEAFF.

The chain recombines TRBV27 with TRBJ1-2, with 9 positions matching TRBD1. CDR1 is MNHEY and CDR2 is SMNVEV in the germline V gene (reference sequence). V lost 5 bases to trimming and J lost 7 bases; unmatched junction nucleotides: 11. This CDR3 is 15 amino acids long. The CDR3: CASSPGTGYPSGYTF. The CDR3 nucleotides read TGTGCCAGCAGTCCCGGGACAGGGTATCCGTCTGGCTACACCTTC.

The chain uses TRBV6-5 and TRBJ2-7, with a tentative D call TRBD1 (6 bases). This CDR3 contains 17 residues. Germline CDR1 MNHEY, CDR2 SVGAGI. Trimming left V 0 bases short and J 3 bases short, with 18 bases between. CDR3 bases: TGTGCCAGCAGTTACTCGGCAGGGGTGAAACGGGGCTACGAGCAGTACTTC. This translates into CASSYSAGVKRGYEQYF.

The CDR3 DNA sequence: TGTGCCATCGGGCCGGGAGGTCGATATGGCTACACCTTC. It is translated as CAIGPGGRYGYTF. The chain joins TRBV12-3 or TRBV12-4 to TRBJ1-2; no clear D gene. The CDR3 runs to 13 residues. V was shortened by 10 bases and J by 5 bases, with 17 bases between the two germline ends.

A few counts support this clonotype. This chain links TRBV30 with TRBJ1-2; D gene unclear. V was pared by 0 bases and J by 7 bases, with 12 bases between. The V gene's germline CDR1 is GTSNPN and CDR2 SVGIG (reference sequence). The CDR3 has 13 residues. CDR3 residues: CAWSVLMGSGYTF. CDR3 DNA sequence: TGTGCCTGGAGTGTACTAATGGGATCTGGCTACACCTTC.

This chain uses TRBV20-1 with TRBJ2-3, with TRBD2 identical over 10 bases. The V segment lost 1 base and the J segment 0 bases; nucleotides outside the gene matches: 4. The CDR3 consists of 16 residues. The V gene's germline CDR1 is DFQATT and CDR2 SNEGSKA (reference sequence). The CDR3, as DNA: TGCAGTGCTAGAGGATATAGCGGGGGGAGCACAGATACGCAGTATTTT. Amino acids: CSARGYSGGSTDTQYF.

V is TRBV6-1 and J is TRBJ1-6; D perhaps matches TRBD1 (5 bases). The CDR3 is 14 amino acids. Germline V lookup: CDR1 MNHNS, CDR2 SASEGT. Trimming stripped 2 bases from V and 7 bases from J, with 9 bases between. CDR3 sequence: CASSEQGNNSPLHF. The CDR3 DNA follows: TGTGCCAGCAGTGAACAGGGTAACAATTCACCCCTCCACTTT.

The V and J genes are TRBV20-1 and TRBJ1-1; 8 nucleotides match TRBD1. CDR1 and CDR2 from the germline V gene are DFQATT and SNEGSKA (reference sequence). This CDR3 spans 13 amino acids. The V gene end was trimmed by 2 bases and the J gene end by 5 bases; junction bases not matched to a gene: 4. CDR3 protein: CSARQGDRTEAFF. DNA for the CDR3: TGCAGTGCTAGACAGGGGGACAGGACTGAAGCTTTCTTT.

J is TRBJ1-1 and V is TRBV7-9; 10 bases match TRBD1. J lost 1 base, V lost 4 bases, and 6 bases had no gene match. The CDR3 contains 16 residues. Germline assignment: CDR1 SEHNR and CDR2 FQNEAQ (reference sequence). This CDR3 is CASSSTGGGPNTEAFF. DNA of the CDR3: TGTGCCAGCAGCTCGACAGGGGGCGGCCCGAACACTGAAGCTTTCTTT.

The CDR3 DNA sequence: TGTGCCAGCAGTGACTCAGGGGGCGGTCAGCCCCAGCATTTT. It codes for CASSDSGGGQPQHF. The rearrangement uses TRBV6-1 and TRBJ1-5, with 8 bases aligning to TRBD1. The CDR3 runs to 14 residues. Germline V lookup: CDR1 MNHNS, CDR2 SASEGT. V shed 3 bases and J 6 bases; nucleotides not matched to a gene: 4.

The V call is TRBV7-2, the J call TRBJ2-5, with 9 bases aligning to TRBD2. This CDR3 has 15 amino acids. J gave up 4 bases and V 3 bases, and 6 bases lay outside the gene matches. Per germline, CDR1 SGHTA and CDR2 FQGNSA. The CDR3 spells CASSFSGSGGETQYF. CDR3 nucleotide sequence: TGTGCCAGCAGCTTTAGTGGTAGCGGGGGAGAGACCCAGTACTTC.

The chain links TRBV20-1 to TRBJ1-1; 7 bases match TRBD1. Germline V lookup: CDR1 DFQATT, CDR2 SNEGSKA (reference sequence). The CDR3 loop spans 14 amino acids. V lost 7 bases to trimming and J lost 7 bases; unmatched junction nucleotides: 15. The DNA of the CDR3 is TGCAGTGTGATTTTGACCCGGGACAGATTTGAAGCTTTCTTT. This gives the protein CSVILTRDRFEAFF.

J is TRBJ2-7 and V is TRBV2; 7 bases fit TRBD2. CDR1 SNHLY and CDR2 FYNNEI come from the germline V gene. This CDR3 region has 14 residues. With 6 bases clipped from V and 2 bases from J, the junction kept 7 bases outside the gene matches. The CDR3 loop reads CASSRSGPPYEQYF. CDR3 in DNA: TGTGCCAGCAGCCGTAGCGGGCCCCCCTACGAGCAGTACTTC.

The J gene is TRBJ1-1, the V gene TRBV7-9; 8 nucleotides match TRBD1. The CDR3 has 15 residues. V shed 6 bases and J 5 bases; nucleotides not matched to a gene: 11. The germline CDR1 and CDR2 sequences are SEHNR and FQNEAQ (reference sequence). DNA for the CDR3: TGTGCCAGCAGTTCCCGGACAGGGCGAGAAACTGAAGCTTTCTTT. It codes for CASSSRTGRETEAFF.

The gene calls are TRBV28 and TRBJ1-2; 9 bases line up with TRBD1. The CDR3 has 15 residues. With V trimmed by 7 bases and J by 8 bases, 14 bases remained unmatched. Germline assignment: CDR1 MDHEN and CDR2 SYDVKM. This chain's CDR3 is CASTRAGGTGKGYTF. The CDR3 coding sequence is TGTGCCAGCACTCGAGCCGGGGGGACAGGGAAAGGCTACACCTTC.

The CDR3 sequence: CASSLGQGNGYTF. The DNA of the CDR3 is TGTGCCAGCAGTTTGGGACAGGGGAATGGCTACACCTTC. The genes are TRBV28 and TRBJ1-2, with 10 bases identical to TRBD1. CDR1 is MDHEN and CDR2 is SYDVKM in the germline V gene. CDR3 length: 13 amino acids. The junction had 1 base not matched to a gene; V was cut back by 3 bases and J by 6 bases.

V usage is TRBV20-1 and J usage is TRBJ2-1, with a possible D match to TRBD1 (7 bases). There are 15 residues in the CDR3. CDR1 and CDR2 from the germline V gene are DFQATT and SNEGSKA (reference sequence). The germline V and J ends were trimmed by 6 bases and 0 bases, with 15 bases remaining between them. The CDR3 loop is CSAETGRISYNEQFF. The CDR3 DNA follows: TGCAGTGCAGAGACAGGGAGGATCTCCTACAATGAGCAGTTCTTC.

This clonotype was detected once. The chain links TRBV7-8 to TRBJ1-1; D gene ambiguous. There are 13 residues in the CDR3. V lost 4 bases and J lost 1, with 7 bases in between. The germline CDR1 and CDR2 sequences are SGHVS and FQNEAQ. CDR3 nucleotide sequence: TGTGCCAGCAGCTCTCGGGAGAACACTGAAGCTTTCTTT. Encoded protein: CASSSRENTEAFF.

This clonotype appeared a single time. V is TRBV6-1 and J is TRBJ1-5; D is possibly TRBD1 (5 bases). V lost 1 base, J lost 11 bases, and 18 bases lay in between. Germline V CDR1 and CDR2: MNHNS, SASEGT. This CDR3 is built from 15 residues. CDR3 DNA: TGTGCCAGCAGTGAAGAAACAGGCTTGGTCGCAGCCCAGCATTTT. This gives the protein CASSEETGLVAAQHF.

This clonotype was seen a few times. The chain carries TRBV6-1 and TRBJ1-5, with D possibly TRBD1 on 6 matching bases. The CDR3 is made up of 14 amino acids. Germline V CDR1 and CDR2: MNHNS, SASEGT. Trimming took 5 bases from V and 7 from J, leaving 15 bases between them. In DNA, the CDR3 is TGTGCCAGCAGTCTACAGGGATTCGGGCAGCCCCAGCATTTT. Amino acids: CASSLQGFGQPQHF.

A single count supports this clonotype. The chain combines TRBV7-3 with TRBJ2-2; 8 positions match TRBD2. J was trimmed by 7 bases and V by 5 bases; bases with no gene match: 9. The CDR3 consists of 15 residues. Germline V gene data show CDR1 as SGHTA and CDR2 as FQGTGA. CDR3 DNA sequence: TGTGCCAGCAGCGCCCTTGGGCGGGAGGTCGGGGAGCTGTTTTTT. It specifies CASSALGREVGELFF.

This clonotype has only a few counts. CDR3 coding DNA: TGTGCCACCAGCAGGGACGGGGGCAATCAGCCCCAGCATTTT. This sequence encodes CATSRDGGNQPQHF. The chain links TRBV15 to TRBJ1-5; no reliable D call. The V end lost 3 bases, the J end lost 2 bases, and 8 bases lay between the germline ends. The V gene's germline CDR1 is LNHNV and CDR2 YYDKDF (reference sequence). This CDR3 contains 14 residues.